This T cell receptor (beta chain) emerged from a study of OX40 agonist ivuxolimab in advanced cancers. Study-level points and caveats: Part of the nonresponder group also had normalized T-cell clonal expansion that was low. Both CD4+ and CD8+ T cell populations in blood had undergone clonal expansion by week 6 at 0.1 to 3.0 mg/kg.

Note on this clone: Its antigen is as yet unknown.

Only in-frame clones appear in the TCRdb table, and some are missing; sequencing was by immunoSEQ multiplex PCR. This table has 40,000 to 50,000 clones, over 75% appearing once. CDR3 length: 13 amino acids. Looked up from germline, CDR1 is MNHEY and CDR2 is SVGAGI. The V end was cut by 9 bases, the J end by 0 bases, with 6 bases between. The chain employs TRBV6-5 and TRBJ2-6; the D is unclear. The clonotype comes from an adult with an advanced solid tumor such as melanoma, head and neck, liver or kidney cancer. Sequencing was performed on CD4+ or CD8+ T cells sorted from blood, taken in a trial of the OX40 agonist ivuxolimab. The CDR3 loop reads CASGLSGANVLTF. The CDR3 DNA is TGTGCCAGTGGGCTCTCTGGGGCCAACGTCCTGACTTTC.